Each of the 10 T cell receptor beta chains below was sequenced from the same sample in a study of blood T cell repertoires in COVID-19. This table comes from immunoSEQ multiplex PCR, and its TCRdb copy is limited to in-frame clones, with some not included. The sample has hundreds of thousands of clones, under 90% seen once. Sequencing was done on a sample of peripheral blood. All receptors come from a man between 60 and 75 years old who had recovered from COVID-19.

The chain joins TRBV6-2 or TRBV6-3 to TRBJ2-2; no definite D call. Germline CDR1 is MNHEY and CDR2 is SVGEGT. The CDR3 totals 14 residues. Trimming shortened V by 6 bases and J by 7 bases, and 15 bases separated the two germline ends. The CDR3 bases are TGTGCCAGCAGCGTCACCCGCGCAGGCGGGGAGCTGTTTTTT. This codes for CASSVTRAGGELFF.

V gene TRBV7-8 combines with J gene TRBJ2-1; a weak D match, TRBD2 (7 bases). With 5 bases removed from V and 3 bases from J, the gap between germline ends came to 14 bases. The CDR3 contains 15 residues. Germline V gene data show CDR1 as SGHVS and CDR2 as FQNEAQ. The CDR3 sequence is CASSREGGFYNEQFF. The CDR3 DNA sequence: TGTGCCAGCAGCCGTGAGGGGGGGTTCTACAATGAGCAGTTCTTC.

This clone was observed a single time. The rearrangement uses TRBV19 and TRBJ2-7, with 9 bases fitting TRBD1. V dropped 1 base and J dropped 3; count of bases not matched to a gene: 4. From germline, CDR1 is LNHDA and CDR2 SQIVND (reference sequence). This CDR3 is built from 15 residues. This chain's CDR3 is CASSIGLGQGYEQYF. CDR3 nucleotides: TGTGCCAGTAGTATAGGTTTGGGACAGGGCTACGAGCAGTACTTC.

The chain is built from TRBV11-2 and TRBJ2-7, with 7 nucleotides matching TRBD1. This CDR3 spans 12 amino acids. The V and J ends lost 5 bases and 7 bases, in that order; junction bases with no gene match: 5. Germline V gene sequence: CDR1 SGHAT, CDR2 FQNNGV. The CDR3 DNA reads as TGTGCCAGCAGCCTAGGGGGCTGGGAGCAGTACTTC. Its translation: CASSLGGWEQYF.

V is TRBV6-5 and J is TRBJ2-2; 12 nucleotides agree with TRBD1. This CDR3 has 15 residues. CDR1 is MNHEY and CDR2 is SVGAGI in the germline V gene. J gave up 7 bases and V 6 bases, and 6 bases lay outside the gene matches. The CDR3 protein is CASSGDRGRSGELFF. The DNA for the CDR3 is TGTGCCAGCAGCGGGGACAGGGGGCGAAGCGGGGAGCTGTTTTTT.

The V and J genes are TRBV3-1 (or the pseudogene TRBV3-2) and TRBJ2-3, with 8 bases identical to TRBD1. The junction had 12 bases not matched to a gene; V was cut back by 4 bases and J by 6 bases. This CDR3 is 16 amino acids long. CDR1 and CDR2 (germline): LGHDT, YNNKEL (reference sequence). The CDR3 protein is CASSPTRQGLRDTQYF. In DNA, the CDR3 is TGTGCCAGCAGCCCGACAAGACAGGGGTTAAGGGATACGCAGTATTTT.

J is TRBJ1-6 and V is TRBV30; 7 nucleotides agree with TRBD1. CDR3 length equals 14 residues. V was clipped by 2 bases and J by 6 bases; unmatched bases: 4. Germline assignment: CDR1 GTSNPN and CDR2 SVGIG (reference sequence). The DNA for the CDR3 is TGTGCCTGGAGTAACAGGGGCGGTAATTCACCCCTCCACTTT. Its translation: CAWSNRGGNSPLHF.

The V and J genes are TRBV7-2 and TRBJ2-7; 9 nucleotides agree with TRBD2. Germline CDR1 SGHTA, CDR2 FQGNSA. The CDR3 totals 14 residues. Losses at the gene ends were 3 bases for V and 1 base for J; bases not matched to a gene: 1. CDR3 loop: CASSFSGRSYEQYF. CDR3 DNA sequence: TGTGCCAGCAGCTTTAGCGGGAGATCCTACGAGCAGTACTTC.

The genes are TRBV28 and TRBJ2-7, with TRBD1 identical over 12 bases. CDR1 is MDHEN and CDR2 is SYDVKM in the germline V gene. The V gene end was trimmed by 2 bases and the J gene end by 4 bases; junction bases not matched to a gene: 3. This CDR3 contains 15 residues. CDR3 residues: CASSLPGQGAYEQYF. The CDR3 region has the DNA TGTGCCAGCAGTTTACCGGGACAGGGGGCGTACGAGCAGTACTTC.

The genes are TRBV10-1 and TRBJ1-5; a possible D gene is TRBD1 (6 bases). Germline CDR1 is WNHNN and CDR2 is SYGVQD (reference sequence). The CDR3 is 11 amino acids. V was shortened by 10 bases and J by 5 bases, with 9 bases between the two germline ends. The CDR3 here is CATDRYQPQHF. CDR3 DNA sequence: TGCGCCACCGACAGGTATCAGCCCCAGCATTTT.